The T cell receptor (beta chain) under discussion was sequenced for a study of long-term antiretroviral therapy in people with HIV (dated by TCRdb to the early 2020s). Describing the broader study: Collection of the earliest samples took place about a decade ahead of the 2015 WHO recommendation for immediate ART, at a time when ART was typically delayed until CD4 counts fell. Among the approximately 30 participants with HIV, about a dozen were female. A retrospective serial study tested whether changes in peripheral blood TRB repertoire composition and diversity were associated with ART initiation and durable HIV suppression. From over 25 adults with confirmed HIV infection, the cohort provided 150 to 200 cryopreserved PBMC samples, gathered serially across a mean of approximately six years (range 1-12). No cross-contamination during QIAcube processing was shown when test extractions of a monoclonal T-cell line were performed alongside roughly 30 polyclonal samples.

For this clone: What this receptor recognizes is not known. It has no much larger one-base neighbor in the sample; base qualities were not kept.

Participants were included only if at least one PBMC sample before ART initiation and at least two post-ART samples were available. All participants with HIV were treated in the United States of America. Before DNA extraction, cryopreserved samples of 1-10 million PBMC were thawed and then washed. At the time of the earliest PBMC sample, participants with HIV were aged between about 20 and 54 years. PBMC samples from each participant spanned 1-4 timepoints before ART initiation and 2-8 timepoints after ART initiation, with a median of 7 samples. Serial HIV viral load, CD4+ T-cell count, ART history and demographic data were obtained for every participant. Genomic DNA was extracted from unsorted PBMC with a Qiagen kit on a QIAcube, processed in batches of 12 samples. The germline V and J ends show losses of 2 bases and 0 bases respectively, and no gene match explains 4 bases of the junction. The CDR3 has 17 amino acids, counting the end cysteine and phenylalanine. Only the CDR3 part of the read is kept: 51 bases, read in frame from the first base. CDR1 and CDR2 are read off the germline V gene as KGHSH and LQKENI.

The immunoSEQ hsTCRB v3.0 assay was used at survey level resolution for TRB variable region sequencing. A depth of 40,000-50,000 T-cell genomes per sample was targeted for TRB sequencing. Pooled TRB libraries were sequenced on an Illumina MiSeq with a v3 150-cycle kit. As for the original processing: Analysis of repertoires was carried out in R inside a reproducible Nextflow workflow spanning QC, data transformation and analysis. LymphoSeq2, an R package for AIRR-Seq data exploration, was used to implement custom analyses. A handful of samples that produced fewer than 5000 total TRB sequences were removed, so approximately 190 HIV repertoires were analyzed. Among the approximately 190 retained HIV repertoires, some 60 were collected before ART initiation and under 150 after ART initiation. Each repertoire was downsampled to 5000 TRB nucleotide sequences, and summary statistics were averaged across 100 downsampling iterations. The analysis kept only TRB sequences whose CDR3 regions were at least seven amino acids long. Diversity was measured with a Shannon entropy-derived clonality score and the Gini coefficient. Repertoire networks linked the top 5000 CDR3 amino acid sequences whenever two sequences differed by an edit distance of one. For TRB CDR3 amino acid sequences, GLIPH2 was used to predict antigen specificity groups and MHC restriction. To flag known associations with CMV, EBV, HIV or tissue antigens, CDR3 amino acid sequences were compared against VDJdb and McPAS-TCR. Pre-ART, post-ART and control groups were compared with Wilcoxon signed-rank tests and Holm-Bonferroni correction. Here the immuneACCESS table is served through TCRdb, limited to in-frame sequences with V and J called. Missing clones are a known gap in these copies; in checked studies unresolved V genes cover under half, and the rest lacks a known reason. V, J and clone size reflect that table, while D and trimming were determined from the DNA. The sample has 25,000 or so clones on record, approximately 88% of them singletons. The leading ten clones occupy roughly 4% of the sample.

Study-level results and caveats: The samples span the years 2004 to 2017, and the ART regimens used may be less effective than current regimens. Because PBMC availability was limited, only the TCR beta chain was sequenced, with no alpha chain pairing. No data were available on ART adherence, viral resistance or therapy changes, limiting inferences about post-ART repertoire changes. Compared with controls, HIV repertoires had narrower CDR3 length ranges, and the network structure pointed to an antigen-experienced repertoire that shifted only slightly toward naive after ART. Starting ART was linked to a significant rise in TRB diversity, yet even after long-term ART the diversity remained significantly lower than in transplant donor controls. Expanded TRB clones identified before ART initiation dominated the repertoire across all time points, though the dominance fluctuated and decreased in many PLHIV after ART. Because cell numbers in pre-ART samples were limited, unsorted PBMC were profiled instead of sorted CD4+ and CD8+ T cells.

The TCR originated in a young woman with HIV. Rearrangement joined TRBV18 to TRBJ1-3, with TRBD1 identical over 10 junction bases. Source: unsorted PBMCs, taken 0.5 years after starting antiretroviral therapy. In nucleotides, the sequence is TGTGCCAGCTCACCAAGGACAGGGGGAAACTCTGGAAACACCATATATTTT. The encoded protein is CASSPRTGGNSGNTIYF.